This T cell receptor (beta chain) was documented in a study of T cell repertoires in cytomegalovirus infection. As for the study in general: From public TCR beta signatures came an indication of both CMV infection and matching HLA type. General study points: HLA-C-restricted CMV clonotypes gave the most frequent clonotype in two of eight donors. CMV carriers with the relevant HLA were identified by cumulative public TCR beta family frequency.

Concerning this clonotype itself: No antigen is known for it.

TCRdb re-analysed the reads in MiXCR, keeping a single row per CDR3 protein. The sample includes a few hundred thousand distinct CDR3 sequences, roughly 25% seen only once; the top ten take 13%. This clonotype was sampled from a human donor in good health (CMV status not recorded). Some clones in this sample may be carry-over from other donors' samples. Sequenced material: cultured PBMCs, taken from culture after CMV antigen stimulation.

The CDR3 sequence is CASSFDRGPVVGYTF. For the CDR3, the DNA is TGCGCCAGCAGCTTCGACAGGGGCCCTGTCGTAGGCTACACCTTC. The chain combines TRBV5-1 with TRBJ1-2; the match to TRBD1 covers 8 bases. Germline lookup yields CDR1 SGHRS and CDR2 YFSETQ. The CDR3 is 15 residues long. Trimming at V came to 2 bases and at J to 8 bases, leaving 11 bases not matched to a gene.